Listed here is a single T cell receptor (beta chain). The antigen remains undetermined. The sample comes from a study of early T cells in non-severe SARS-CoV-2 infection. Across the study: Sequenced material consisted of bulk RNA (from unsorted whole blood), and chains were unpaired.

General study results and limits: Using VDJdb, the matching emphasized anti-spike CD8 responses while missing private and CD4 specificities.

The TCR library protocol was used to attach unique molecular identifiers. These identifiers were attached to individual cDNA molecules. TCRdb reprocessed the 5' RACE reads via MiXCR and lists one record per CDR3 protein. The sample carries roughly 92,000 distinct CDR3 sequences, approximately 12% recorded once. Trimming took 0 bases from V and 6 from J; bases not matched to a gene: 7. From germline, CDR1 is MGHRA and CDR2 YSYEKL. The CDR3 has 17 residues. The sequences come from whole blood, collected at baseline. The sequence came from an adult who was a healthcare worker with PCR-confirmed SARS-CoV-2 infection or an uninfected control (not recorded which). The chain combines TRBV4-1 with TRBJ2-2; 10 nucleotides align to TRBD2. CDR3 protein: CASSQEVLAGGPGELFF. Written as DNA, the CDR3 is TGCGCCAGCAGCCAAGAAGTATTAGCGGGGGGCCCCGGGGAGCTGTTTTTT.